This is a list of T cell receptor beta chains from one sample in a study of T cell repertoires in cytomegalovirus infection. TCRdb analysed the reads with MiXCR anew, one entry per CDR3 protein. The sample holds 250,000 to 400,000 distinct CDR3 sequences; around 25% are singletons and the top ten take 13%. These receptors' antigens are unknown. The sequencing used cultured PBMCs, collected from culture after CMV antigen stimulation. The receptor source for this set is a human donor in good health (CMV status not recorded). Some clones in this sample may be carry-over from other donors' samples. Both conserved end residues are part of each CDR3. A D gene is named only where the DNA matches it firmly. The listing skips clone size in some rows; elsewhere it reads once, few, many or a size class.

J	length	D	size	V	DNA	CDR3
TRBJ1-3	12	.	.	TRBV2	TGTGCCAGCCGACTTTATGGAAACACCATATATTTT	CASRLYGNTIYF
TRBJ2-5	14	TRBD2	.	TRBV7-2	TGTGCCAGCAGCCTAGGGCTGGGGGGGGAGACCCAGTACTTC	CASSLGLGGETQYF
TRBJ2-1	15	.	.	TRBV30	TGTGCCTGGAGTGAGGGACCGCCCGCCCTCAATGAGCAGTTCTTC	CAWSEGPPALNEQFF
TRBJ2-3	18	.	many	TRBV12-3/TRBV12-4	TGTGCCAGCAGTTTTACCCAATGGGCGGGACCTTACACAGATACGCAGTATTTT	CASSFTQWAGPYTDTQYF
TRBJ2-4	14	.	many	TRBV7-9	TGTGCCAGCAGCTTAAAGTCAGGGATTAACATTCAGTACTTC	CASSLKSGINIQYF
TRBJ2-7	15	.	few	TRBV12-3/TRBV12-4	TGTGCCAGCAGTTCGGGTACCGGGACCCGAGGGGAGCAGTACTTC	CASSSGTGTRGEQYF
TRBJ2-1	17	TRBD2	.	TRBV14	TGTGCCAGCAGCCAAGACGAAGGCGGGAGCACCTACAATGAGCAGTTCTTC	CASSQDEGGSTYNEQFF
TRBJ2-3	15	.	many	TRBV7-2	TGTGCCAGCAGCTTTGGTGGAGCCCGCACAGATACGCAGTATTTT	CASSFGGARTDTQYF
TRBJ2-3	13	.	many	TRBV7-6	TGTGCCAGCAGTCTCGTGAGTACAGATACGCAGTATTTT	CASSLVSTDTQYF
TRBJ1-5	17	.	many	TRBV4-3	TGCGCCAGCAGCCAAGTGGTCCGAGACGGGTCCTGGCAGCCCCAGCATTTT	CASSQVVRDGSWQPQHF
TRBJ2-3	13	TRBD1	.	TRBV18	TGTGCCAGCTCATTTGACAGGGTAGATACGCAGTATTTT	CASSFDRVDTQYF
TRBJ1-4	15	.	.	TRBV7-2	TGTGCCAGCAGCTTAAGCAGGGGCACTAATGAAAAACTGTTTTTT	CASSLSRGTNEKLFF
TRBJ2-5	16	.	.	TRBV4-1	TGCGCCAGCAGCCAAGGTCTTCGAGGGAGGAGGGAGACCCAGTACTTC	CASSQGLRGRRETQYF
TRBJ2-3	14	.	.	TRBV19	TGTGCCAGTACGAAGGCAAGAGTTACAGATACGCAGTATTTT	CASTKARVTDTQYF
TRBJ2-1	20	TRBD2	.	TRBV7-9	TGTGCCAGCAGCTTTACGGGACTAGCGGGAGGGCCAGGCTCCTACAATGAGCAGTTCTTC	CASSFTGLAGGPGSYNEQFF
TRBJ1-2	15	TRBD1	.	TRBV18	TGTGCCAGCTCACCAGACTTGACAGGGTTCTATGGCTACACCTTC	CASSPDLTGFYGYTF
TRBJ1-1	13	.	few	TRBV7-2	TGTGCCAGCAGCAACAACAGGGCCCGAGCCGCTTTCTTT	CASSNNRARAAFF
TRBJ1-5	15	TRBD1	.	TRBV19	TGTGCCAGTAGCGTCCGGGACAGGGGGGATCAGCCCCAGCATTTT	CASSVRDRGDQPQHF
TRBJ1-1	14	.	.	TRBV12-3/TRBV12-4	TGTGCCAGCAGCCTCACTCAGGGCGGGAGTGAAGCTTTCTTT	CASSLTQGGSEAFF
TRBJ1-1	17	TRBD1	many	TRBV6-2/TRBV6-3	TGTGCCAGCAGTTACGCTCTACAGGGGACCCGGGACACTGAAGCTTTCTTT	CASSYALQGTRDTEAFF
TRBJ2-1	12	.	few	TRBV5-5	TGTGCCAGCAGCGTACAGGACAATGAGCAGTTCTTC	CASSVQDNEQFF
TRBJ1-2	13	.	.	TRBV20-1	TGCAGTGCTAGAATTGAGGGAGTCGGTGGCTACACCTTC	CSARIEGVGGYTF
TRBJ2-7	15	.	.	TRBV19	TGTGCCAGTAGTATTTTGAAGGAAAGCTCCTACGAGCAGTACTTC	CASSILKESSYEQYF
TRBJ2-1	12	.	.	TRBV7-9	TGTGCCAGCAGCGCGAAAAGAAATGAGCAGTTCTTC	CASSAKRNEQFF
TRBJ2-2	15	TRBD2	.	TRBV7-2	TGTGCCAGCAGCTCGACTAGCGGAAACACCGGGGAGCTGTTTTTT	CASSSTSGNTGELFF
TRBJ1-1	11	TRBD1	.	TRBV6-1	TGTGCCAGCAGTGCGACAGGGGTAGCTTTCTTT	CASSATGVAFF
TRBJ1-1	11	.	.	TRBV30	TGTGCCTGGAGTGTACAGGTTGAAGCTTTCTTT	CAWSVQVEAFF
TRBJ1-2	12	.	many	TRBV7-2	TGTGCCAGCAGCTCCGGGTCCTATGGCTACACCTTC	CASSSGSYGYTF
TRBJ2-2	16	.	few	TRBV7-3	TGTGCCAGCAGCCCGGGCGCAGTCCCTGGGGCCGGGGAGCTGTTTTTT	CASSPGAVPGAGELFF
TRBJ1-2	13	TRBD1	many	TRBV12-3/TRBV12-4	TGTGCCAGCAGTGCGGGGACAGGTTATGGCTACACCTTC	CASSAGTGYGYTF
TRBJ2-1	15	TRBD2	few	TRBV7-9	TGTGCCAGCACCCTCGGGACTAGCGGGGGAAATGAGCAGTTCTTC	CASTLGTSGGNEQFF
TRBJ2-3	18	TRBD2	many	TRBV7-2	TGTGCCAGCAGCCTCACCCAGGGACTAGCGGGAGAGACAGATACGCAGTATTTT	CASSLTQGLAGETDTQYF